A selection of T cell receptor beta chains follows, all from one sample in a study of blood T cell repertoires in COVID-19. Using immunoSEQ multiplex PCR, the repertoire was profiled, and TCRdb retains in-frame clones only, with some absent. In the table there are roughly 260,000 clones, 75% to 95% of which are singletons. Sequenced: peripheral blood. The receptors come from a person aged 18 to 29 with COVID-19, enrolled during active disease. The CDR3 runs from the conserved cysteine through the conserved F or W. The D gene is left open where the match is weak. Part of the rows lack a size; the others show once, few, many or a class for expanded clones.

clone size: NA
D gene: TRBD1
J gene: TRBJ2-6
V gene: TRBV19
CDR3 protein: CASSAPGDSQRYVLAF
CDR3 DNA: TGTGCCAGTAGCGCCCCCGGGGACAGCCAGCGCTACGTTCTGGCTTTC

clone size: NA
D gene: NA
J gene: TRBJ2-5
V gene: TRBV4-2
CDR3 protein: CASSQEGRQETQYF
CDR3 DNA: TGTGCCAGCAGCCAAGAGGGCCGTCAAGAGACCCAGTACTTC

clone size: NA
D gene: NA
J gene: TRBJ2-5
V gene: TRBV20-1
CDR3 protein: CSARQEETQYF
CDR3 DNA: TGCAGTGCTAGACAGGAAGAGACCCAGTACTTC

clone size: NA
D gene: TRBD2
J gene: TRBJ2-1
V gene: TRBV11-2
CDR3 protein: CASSLNDDSGITYNEQFF
CDR3 DNA: TGTGCCAGCAGCTTAAATGATGATAGCGGGATTACCTACAATGAGCAGTTCTTC

clone size: NA
D gene: NA
J gene: TRBJ2-7
V gene: TRBV20-1
CDR3 protein: CSALQEFEQYF
CDR3 DNA: TGCAGTGCTCTTCAAGAGTTCGAGCAGTACTTC

clone size: NA
D gene: NA
J gene: TRBJ2-1
V gene: TRBV16
CDR3 protein: CASSPRGNSYNEQFF
CDR3 DNA: TGTGCCAGCAGCCCGAGGGGGAATTCCTACAATGAGCAGTTCTTC

clone size: NA
D gene: NA
J gene: TRBJ1-1
V gene: TRBV5-4
CDR3 protein: CASSSIRDTNTEAFF
CDR3 DNA: TGTGCCAGCAGCTCGATTCGGGACACTAACACTGAAGCTTTCTTT

clone size: NA
D gene: TRBD2
J gene: TRBJ2-3
V gene: TRBV9
CDR3 protein: CASSVGLAGNTDTQYF
CDR3 DNA: TGTGCCAGCAGCGTAGGACTAGCGGGAAACACAGATACGCAGTATTTT

clone size: NA
D gene: TRBD2
J gene: TRBJ2-5
V gene: TRBV24-1
CDR3 protein: CATSDSLAGVGTQYF
CDR3 DNA: TGTGCCACCAGTGATTCCTTAGCGGGAGTGGGGACCCAGTACTTC

clone size: once
D gene: NA
J gene: TRBJ2-3
V gene: TRBV9
CDR3 protein: CASSEGVGGTDTQYF
CDR3 DNA: TGTGCCAGCAGCGAGGGGGTGGGAGGGACAGATACGCAGTATTTT

clone size: NA
D gene: NA
J gene: TRBJ2-7
V gene: TRBV4-2
CDR3 protein: CASSQDRTGRQYF
CDR3 DNA: TGTGCCAGCAGCCAAGATCGAACGGGGAGGCAGTACTTC

clone size: NA
D gene: TRBD1
J gene: TRBJ2-2
V gene: TRBV5-5
CDR3 protein: CASSDTGDRTGELFF
CDR3 DNA: TGTGCCAGCAGCGACACAGGGGATCGAACCGGGGAGCTGTTTTTT

clone size: NA
D gene: NA
J gene: TRBJ1-5
V gene: TRBV12-2
CDR3 protein: CASRLARRPPGGGSNQPQHF
CDR3 DNA: TGTGCAAGTCGCTTAGCGAGGCGACCCCCGGGAGGGGGGAGCAATCAGCCCCAGCATTTT

clone size: NA
D gene: TRBD1
J gene: TRBJ1-1
V gene: TRBV19
CDR3 protein: CATTPGQGAGTEAFF
CDR3 DNA: TGTGCCACCACCCCGGGACAGGGGGCAGGTACTGAAGCTTTCTTT

clone size: NA
D gene: TRBD1
J gene: TRBJ2-2
V gene: TRBV30
CDR3 protein: CAWSVGQALYGELFF
CDR3 DNA: TGTGCCTGGAGTGTAGGACAGGCCCTATACGGGGAGCTGTTTTTT

clone size: once
D gene: NA
J gene: TRBJ2-1
V gene: TRBV7-3
CDR3 protein: CASSLKASVGNNEQFF
CDR3 DNA: TGTGCCAGCAGCTTGAAGGCTAGCGTCGGCAACAATGAGCAGTTCTTC